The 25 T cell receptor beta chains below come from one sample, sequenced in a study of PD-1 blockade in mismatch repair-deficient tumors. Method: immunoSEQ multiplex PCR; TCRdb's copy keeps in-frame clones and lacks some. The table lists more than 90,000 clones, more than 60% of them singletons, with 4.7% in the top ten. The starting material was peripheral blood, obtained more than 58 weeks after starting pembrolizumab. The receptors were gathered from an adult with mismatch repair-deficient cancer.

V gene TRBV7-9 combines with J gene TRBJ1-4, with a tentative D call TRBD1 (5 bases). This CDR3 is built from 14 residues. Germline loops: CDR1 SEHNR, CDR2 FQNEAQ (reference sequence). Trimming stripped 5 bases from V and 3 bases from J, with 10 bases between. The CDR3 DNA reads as TGTGCCAGCAGCCAGGGACGGTCTAATGAAAAACTGTTTTTT. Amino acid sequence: CASSQGRSNEKLFF.

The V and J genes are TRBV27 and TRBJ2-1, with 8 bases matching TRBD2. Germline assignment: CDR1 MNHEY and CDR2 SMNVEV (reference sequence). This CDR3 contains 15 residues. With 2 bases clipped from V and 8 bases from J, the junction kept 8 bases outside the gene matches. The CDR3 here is CASSLTASGHYEQFF. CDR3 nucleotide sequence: TGTGCCAGCAGTTTAACGGCTAGCGGGCACTATGAGCAGTTCTTC.

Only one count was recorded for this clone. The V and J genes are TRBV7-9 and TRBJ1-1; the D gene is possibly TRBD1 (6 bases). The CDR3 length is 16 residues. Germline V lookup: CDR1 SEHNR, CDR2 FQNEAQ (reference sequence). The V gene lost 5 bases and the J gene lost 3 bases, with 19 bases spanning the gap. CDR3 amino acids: CASSTRGGAWDTEAFF. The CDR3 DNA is TGTGCCAGCAGCACCCGGGGGGGGGCTTGGGACACTGAAGCTTTCTTT.

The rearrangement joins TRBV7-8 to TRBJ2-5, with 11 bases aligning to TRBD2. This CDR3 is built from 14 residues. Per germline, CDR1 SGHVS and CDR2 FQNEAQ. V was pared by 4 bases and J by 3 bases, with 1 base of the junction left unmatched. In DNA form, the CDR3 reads TGTGCCAGCAGCTCGGGACTAGCGGAAGAGACCCAGTACTTC. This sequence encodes CASSSGLAEETQYF.

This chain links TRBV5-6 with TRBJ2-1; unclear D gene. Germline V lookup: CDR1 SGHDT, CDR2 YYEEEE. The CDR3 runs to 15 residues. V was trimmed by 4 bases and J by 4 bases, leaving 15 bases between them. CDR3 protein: CASSDRLSAYNEQFF. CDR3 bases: TGTGCCAGCAGCGACCGTCTGTCGGCTTACAATGAGCAGTTCTTC.

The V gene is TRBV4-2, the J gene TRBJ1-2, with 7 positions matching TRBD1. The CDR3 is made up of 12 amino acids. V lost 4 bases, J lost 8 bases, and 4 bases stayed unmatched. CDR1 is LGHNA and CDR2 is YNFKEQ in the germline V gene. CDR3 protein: CASSPGTVGYTF. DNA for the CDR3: TGTGCCAGCAGCCCAGGGACAGTCGGCTACACCTTC.

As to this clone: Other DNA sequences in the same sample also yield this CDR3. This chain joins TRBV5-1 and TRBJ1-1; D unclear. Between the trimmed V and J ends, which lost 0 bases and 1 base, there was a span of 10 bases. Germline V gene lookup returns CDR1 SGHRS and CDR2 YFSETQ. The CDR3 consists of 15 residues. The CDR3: CASSLEGAGNTEAFF. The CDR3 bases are TGCGCCAGCAGCTTGGAGGGCGCAGGGAACACTGAAGCTTTCTTT.

CDR3: CASSQDLFSTDTQYF. The CDR3 bases are TGCGCCAGCAGCCAAGACCTCTTTAGCACAGATACGCAGTATTTT. The rearrangement uses TRBV4-3 and TRBJ2-3; unclear D gene. Between the trimmed V and J ends, which lost 0 bases and 0 bases, there was a span of 7 bases. The CDR3 totals 15 residues. Germline CDR1 and CDR2: LGHNA and YSLEER.

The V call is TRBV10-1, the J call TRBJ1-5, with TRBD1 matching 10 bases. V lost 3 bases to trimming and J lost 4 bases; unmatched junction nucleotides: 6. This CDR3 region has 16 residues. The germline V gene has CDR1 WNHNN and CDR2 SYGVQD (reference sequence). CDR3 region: CASSDPGTGENQPQHF. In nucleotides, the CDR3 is TGCGCCAGCAGTGACCCCGGGACAGGGGAAAATCAGCCCCAGCATTTT.

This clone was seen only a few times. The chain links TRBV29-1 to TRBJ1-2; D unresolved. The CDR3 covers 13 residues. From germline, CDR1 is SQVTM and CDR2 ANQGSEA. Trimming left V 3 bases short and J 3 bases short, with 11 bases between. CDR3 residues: CSVDFAYDYGYTF. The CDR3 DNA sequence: TGCAGCGTTGACTTTGCGTACGACTATGGCTACACCTTC.

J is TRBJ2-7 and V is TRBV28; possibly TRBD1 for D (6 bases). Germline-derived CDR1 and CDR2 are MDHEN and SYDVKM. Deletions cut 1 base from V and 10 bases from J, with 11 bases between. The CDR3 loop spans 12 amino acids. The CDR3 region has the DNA TGTGCCAGCAGTTTATTGTCGGACAGACAGTACTTC. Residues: CASSLLSDRQYF.

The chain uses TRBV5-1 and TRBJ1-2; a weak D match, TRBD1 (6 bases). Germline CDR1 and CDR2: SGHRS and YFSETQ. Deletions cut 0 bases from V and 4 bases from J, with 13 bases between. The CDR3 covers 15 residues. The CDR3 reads CASSLAGQGIYGYTF. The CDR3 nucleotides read TGCGCCAGCAGCTTGGCCGGGCAGGGGATCTATGGCTACACCTTC. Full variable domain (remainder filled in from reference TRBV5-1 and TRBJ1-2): KAGVTQTPRYLIKTRGQQVTLSCSPISGHRSVSWYQQTPGQGLQFLFEYFSETQRNKGNFPGRFSGRQFSNSRSEMNVSTLELGDSALYLCASSLAGQGIYGYTFGSGTRLTVV.

CDR3 protein: CASSLGGRPYEQYF. In DNA form, the CDR3 reads TGTGCCAGCAGCTTAGGGGGGAGGCCCTACGAGCAGTACTTC. The chain employs TRBV11-2 and TRBJ2-5; D is possibly TRBD2 (6 bases). The J call is uncertain, as TRBJ2-7 better fits the DNA end. CDR1 is SGHAT and CDR2 is FQNNGV in the germline V gene. The CDR3 spans 14 residues.

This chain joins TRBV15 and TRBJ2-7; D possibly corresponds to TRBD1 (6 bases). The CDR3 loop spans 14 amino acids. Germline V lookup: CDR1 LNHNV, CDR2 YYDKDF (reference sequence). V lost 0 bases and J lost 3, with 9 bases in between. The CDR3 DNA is TGTGCCACCAGCAGAGAAAAGGGGGTCTACGAGCAGTACTTC. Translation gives CATSREKGVYEQYF.

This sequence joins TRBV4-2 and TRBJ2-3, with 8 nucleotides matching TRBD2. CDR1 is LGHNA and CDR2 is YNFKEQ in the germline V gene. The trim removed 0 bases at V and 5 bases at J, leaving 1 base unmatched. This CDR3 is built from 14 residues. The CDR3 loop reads CASSQDLAGDTQYF. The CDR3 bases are TGTGCCAGCAGCCAAGACCTAGCGGGAGATACGCAGTATTTT.

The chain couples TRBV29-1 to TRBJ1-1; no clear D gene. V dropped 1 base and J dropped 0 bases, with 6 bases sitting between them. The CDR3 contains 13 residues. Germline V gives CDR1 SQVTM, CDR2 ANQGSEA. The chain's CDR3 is CSVEVQVNTEAFF. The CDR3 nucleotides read TGCAGCGTTGAAGTTCAGGTGAACACTGAAGCTTTCTTT. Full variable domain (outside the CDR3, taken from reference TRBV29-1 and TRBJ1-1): SAVISQKPSRDICQRGTSLTIQCQVDSQVTMMFWYRQQPGQSLTLIATANQGSEATYESGFVIDKFPISRPNLTFSTLTVSNMSPEDSSIYLCSVEVQVNTEAFFGQGTRLTVV.

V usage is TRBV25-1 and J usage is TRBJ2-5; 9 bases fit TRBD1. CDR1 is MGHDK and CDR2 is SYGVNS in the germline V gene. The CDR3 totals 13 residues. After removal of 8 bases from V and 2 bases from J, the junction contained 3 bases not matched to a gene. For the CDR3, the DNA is TGTGCCAGCGGGACAGGGTGGCAAGAGACCCAGTACTTC. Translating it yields CASGTGWQETQYF. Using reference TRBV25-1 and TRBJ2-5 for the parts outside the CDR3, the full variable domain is EADIYQTPRYLVIGTGKKITLECSQTMGHDKMYWYQQDPGMELHLIHYSYGVNSTEKGDLSSESTVSRIRTEHFPLTLESARPSHTSQYLCASGTGWQETQYFGPGTRLLVL.

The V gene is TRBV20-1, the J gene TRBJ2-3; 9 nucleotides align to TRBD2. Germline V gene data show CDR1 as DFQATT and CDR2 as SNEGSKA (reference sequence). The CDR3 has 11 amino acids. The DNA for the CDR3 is TGCGGACTAGCGACCACAGATACGCAGTATTTT. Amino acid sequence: CGLATTDTQYF.

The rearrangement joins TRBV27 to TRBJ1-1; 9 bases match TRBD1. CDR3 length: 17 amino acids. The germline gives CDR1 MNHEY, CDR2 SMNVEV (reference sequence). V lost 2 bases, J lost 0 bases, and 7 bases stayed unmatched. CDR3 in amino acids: CASSLRGTGLMNTEAFF. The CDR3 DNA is TGTGCCAGCAGTTTAAGGGGGACAGGGTTGATGAACACTGAAGCTTTCTTT.

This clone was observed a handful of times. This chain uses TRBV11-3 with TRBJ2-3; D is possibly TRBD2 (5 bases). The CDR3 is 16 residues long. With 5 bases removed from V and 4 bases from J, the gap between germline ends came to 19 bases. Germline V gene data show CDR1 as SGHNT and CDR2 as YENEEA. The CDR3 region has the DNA TGTGCCAGCAGCGTTTTCCGGGGAGCGGCGGCAGATACGCAGTATTTT. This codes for CASSVFRGAAADTQYF.

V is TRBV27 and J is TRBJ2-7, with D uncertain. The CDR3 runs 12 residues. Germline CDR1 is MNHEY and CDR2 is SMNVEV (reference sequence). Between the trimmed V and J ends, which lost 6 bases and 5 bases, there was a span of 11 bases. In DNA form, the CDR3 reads TGTGCCAGCAGATCGGCGTCGCACGAGCAGTACTTC. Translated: CASRSASHEQYF.

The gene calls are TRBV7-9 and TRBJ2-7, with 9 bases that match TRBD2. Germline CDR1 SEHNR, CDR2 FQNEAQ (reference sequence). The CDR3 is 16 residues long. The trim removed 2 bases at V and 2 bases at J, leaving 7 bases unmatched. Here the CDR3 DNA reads TGTGCCAGCAGCTTATTCCTAGCGGGAAATACCTACGAGCAGTACTTC. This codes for CASSLFLAGNTYEQYF. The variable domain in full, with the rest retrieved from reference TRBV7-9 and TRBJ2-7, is DTGVSQNPRHKITKRGQNVTFRCDPISEHNRLYWYRQTLGQGPEFLTYFQNEAQLEKSRLLSDRFSAERPKGSFSTLEIQRTEQGDSAMYLCASSLFLAGNTYEQYFGPGTRLTVT.

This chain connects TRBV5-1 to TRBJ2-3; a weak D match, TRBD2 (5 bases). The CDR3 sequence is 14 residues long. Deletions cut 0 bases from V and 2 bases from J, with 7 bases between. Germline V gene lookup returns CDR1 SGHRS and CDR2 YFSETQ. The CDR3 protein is CASSLADSTDTQYF. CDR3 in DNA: TGCGCCAGCAGCTTGGCGGACTCCACAGATACGCAGTATTTT.

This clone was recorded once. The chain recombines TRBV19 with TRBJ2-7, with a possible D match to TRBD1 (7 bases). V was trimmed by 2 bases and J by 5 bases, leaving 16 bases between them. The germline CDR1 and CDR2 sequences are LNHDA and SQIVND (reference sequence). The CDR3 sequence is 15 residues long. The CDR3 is CASSINTGGGHEQYF. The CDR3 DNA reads TGTGCCAGTAGTATAAATACAGGAGGGGGCCACGAGCAGTACTTC.

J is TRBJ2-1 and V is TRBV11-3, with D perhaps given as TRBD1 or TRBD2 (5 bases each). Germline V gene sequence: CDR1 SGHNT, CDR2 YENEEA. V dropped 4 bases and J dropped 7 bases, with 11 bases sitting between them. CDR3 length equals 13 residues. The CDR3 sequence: CASSSGAGNEQFF. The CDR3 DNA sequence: TGTGCCAGCAGCTCCGGGGCTGGGAATGAGCAGTTCTTC. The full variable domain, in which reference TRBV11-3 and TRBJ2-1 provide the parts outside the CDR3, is EAGVVQSPRYKIIEKKQPVAFWCNPISGHNTLYWYLQNLGQGPELLIRYENEEAVDDSQLPKDRFSAERLKGVDSTLKIQPAELGDSAVYLCASSSGAGNEQFFGPGTRLTVL.